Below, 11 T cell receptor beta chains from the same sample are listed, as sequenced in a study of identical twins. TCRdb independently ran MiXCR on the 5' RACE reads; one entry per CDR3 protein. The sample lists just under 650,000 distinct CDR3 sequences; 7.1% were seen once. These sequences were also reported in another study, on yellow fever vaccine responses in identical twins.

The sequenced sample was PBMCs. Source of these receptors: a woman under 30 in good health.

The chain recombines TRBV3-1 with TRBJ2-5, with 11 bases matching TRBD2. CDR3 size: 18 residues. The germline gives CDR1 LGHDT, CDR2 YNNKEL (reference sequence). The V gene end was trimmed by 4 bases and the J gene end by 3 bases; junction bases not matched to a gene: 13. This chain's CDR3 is CASSPVAGGTGFEETQYF. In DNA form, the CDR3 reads TGTGCCAGCAGCCCAGTAGCGGGGGGGACAGGATTCGAAGAGACCCAGTACTTC.

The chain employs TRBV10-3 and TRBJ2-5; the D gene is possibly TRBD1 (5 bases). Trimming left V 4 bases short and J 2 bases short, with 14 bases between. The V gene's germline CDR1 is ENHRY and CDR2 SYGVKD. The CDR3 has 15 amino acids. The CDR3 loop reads CAISGVAGPQETQYF. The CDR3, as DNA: TGTGCCATCAGTGGTGTCGCAGGGCCACAAGAGACCCAGTACTTC.

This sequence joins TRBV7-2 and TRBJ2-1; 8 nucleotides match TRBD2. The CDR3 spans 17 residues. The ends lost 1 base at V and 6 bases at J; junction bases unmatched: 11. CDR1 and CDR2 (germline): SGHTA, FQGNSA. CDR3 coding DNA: TGTGCCAGCAGCTTAGTAGGGACTAGGGGTGGTGGCAATGAGCAGTTCTTC. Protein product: CASSLVGTRGGGNEQFF.

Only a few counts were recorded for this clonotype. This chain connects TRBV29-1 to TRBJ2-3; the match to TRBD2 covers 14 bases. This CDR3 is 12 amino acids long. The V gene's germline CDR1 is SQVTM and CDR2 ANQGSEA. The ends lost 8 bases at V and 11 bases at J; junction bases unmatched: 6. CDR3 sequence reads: CSTGLAGEVQYF. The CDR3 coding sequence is TGCAGCACGGGACTAGCGGGAGAGGTGCAGTATTTT.

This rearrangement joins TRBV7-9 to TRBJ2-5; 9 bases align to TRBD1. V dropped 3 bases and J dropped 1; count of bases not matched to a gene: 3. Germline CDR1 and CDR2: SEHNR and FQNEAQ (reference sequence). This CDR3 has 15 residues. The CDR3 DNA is TGTGCCAGCAGCTTGGACAGGGGATCCCAAGAGACCCAGTACTTC. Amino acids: CASSLDRGSQETQYF.

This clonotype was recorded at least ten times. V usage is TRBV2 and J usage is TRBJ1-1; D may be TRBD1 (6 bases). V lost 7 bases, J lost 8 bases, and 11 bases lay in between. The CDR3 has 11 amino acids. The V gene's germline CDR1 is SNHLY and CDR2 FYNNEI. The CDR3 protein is CASNRQVEAFF. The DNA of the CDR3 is TGTGCCAGCAACCGACAGGTGGAAGCTTTCTTT.

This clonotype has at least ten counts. The CDR3 coding sequence is TGTGCCATCGGAGGTTCAGGGGGGTCGGGCTCCTACGAGCAGTACGTC. This sequence encodes CAIGGSGGSGSYEQYV. The rearrangement joins TRBV10-3 to TRBJ2-7; the D gene is possibly TRBD1 (7 bases). From germline, CDR1 is ENHRY and CDR2 SYGVKD. V shed 8 bases and J shed 0 bases, with 20 bases lying between them. This CDR3 has 16 residues.

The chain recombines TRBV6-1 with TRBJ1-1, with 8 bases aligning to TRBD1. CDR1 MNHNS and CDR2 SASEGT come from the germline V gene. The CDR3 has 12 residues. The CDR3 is CALERRDREAFF. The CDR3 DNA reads TGTGCTCTGGAGCGGCGGGACAGGGAAGCTTTCTTT.

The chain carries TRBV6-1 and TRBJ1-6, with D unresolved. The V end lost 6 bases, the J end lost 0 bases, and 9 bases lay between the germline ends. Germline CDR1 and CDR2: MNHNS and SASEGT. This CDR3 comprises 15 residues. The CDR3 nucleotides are TGTGCCAGCAGAGTCACGAGCTCCTATAATTCACCCCTCCACTTT. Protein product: CASRVTSSYNSPLHF.

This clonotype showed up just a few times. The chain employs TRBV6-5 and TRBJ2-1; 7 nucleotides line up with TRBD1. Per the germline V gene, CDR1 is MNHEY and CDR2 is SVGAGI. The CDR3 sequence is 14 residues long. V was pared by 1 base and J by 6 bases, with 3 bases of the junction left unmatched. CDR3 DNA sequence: TGTGCCAGCAGTTACTTCAACAGGGGCAATGAGCAGTTCTTC. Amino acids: CASSYFNRGNEQFF.

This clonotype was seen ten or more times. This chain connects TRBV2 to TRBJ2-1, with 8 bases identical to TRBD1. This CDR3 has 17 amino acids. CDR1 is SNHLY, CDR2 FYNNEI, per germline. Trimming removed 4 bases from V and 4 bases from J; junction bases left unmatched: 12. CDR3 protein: CASSGQGAPVRYNEQFF. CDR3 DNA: TGTGCCAGCAGTGGGCAGGGGGCTCCAGTGAGGTACAATGAGCAGTTCTTC.